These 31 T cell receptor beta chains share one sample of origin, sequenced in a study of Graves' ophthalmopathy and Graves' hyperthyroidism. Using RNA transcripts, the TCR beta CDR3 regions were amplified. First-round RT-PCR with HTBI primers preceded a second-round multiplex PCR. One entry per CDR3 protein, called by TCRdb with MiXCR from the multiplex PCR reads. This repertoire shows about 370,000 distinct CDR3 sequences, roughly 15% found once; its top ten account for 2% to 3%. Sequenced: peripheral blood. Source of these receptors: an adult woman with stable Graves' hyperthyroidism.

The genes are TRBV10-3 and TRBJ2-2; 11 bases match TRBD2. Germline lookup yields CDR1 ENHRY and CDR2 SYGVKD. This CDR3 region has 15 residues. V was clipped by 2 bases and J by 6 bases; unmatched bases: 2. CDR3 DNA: TGTGCCATCAGTGAGACTAGCGGGAGTGCCGGGGAGCTGTTTTTT. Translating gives CAISETSGSAGELFF.

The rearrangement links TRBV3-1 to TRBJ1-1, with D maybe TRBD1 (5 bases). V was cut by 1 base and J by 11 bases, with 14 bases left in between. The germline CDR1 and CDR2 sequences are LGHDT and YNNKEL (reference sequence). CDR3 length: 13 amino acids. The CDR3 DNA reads TGTGCCAGCAGCCAAGGGAGGGGAGCTGCGGCTTTCTTT. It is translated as CASSQGRGAAAFF.

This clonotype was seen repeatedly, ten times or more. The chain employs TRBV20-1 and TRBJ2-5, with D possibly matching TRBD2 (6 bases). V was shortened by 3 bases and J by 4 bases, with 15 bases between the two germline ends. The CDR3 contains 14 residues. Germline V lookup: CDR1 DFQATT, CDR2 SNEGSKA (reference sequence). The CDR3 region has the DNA TGCAGTGCTAGCACTTACGGGAGCGTAGAGACCCAGTACTTC. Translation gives CSASTYGSVETQYF.

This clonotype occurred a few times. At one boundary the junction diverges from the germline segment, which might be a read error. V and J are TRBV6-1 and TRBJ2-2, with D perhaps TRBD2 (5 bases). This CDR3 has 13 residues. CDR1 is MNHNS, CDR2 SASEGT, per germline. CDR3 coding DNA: TGTGCCAGCACGGCCGGGAACACCGGGGAGCTGTCTTTT. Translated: CASTAGNTGELSF.

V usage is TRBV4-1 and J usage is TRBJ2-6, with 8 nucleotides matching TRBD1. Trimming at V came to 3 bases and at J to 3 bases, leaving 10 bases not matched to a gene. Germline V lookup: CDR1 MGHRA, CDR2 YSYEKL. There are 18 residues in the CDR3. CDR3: CASSHPTRGLYGANVLTF. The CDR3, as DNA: TGCGCCAGCAGCCACCCAACCAGGGGGCTATATGGGGCCAACGTCCTGACTTTC.

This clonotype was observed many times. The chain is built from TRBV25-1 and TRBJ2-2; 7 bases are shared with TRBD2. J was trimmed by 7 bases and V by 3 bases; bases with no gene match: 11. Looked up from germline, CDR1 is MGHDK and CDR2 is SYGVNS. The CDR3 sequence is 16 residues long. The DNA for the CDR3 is TGTGCCAGCAGTGATGCCTTTGGGAGGGGTGGCGGGGAGCTGTTTTTT. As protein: CASSDAFGRGGGELFF.

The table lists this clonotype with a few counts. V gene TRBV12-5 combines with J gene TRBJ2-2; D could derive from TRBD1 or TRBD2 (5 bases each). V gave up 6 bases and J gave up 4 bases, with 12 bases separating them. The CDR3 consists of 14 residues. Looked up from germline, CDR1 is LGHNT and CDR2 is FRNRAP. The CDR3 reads CASGTGLSTGELFF. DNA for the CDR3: TGTGCTAGTGGCACGGGGCTCAGCACCGGGGAGCTGTTTTTT. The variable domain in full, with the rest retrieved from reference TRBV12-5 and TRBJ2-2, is DARVTQTPRHKVTEMGQEVTMRCQPILGHNTVFWYRQTMMQGLELLAYFRNRAPLDDSGMPKDRFSAEMPDATLATLKIQPSEPRDSAVYFCASGTGLSTGELFFGEGSRLTVL.

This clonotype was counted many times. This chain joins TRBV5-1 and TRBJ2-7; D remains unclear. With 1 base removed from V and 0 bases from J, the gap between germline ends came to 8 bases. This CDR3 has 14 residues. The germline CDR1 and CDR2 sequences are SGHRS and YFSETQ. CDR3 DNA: TGCGCCAGCAGCTTGTCTGTTAGCTCCTACGAGCAGTACTTC. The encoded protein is CASSLSVSSYEQYF.

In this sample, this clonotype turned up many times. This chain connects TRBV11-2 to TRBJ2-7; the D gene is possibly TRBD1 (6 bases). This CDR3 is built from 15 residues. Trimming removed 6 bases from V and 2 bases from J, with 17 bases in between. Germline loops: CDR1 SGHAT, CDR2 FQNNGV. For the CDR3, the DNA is TGTGCCAGCAGACACCCCTGGGACAACGCCTACGAGCAGTACTTC. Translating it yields CASRHPWDNAYEQYF. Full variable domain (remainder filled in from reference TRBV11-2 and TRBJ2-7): EAGVAQSPRYKIIEKRQSVAFWCNPISGHATLYWYQQILGQGPKLLIQFQNNGVVDDSQLPKDRFSAERLKGVDSTLKIQPAKLEDSAVYLCASRHPWDNAYEQYFGPGTRLTVT.

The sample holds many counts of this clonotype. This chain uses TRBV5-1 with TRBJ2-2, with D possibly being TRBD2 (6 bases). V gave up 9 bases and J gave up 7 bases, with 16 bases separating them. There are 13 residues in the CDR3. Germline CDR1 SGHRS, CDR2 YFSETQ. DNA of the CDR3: TGCGCCACCCACCGGGAGATTGGCGGGGAGCTGTTTTTT. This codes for CATHREIGGELFF. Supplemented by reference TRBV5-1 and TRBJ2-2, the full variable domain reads KAGVTQTPRYLIKTRGQQVTLSCSPISGHRSVSWYQQTPGQGLQFLFEYFSETQRNKGNFPGRFSGRQFSNSRSEMNVSTLELGDSALYLCATHREIGGELFFGEGSRLTVL.

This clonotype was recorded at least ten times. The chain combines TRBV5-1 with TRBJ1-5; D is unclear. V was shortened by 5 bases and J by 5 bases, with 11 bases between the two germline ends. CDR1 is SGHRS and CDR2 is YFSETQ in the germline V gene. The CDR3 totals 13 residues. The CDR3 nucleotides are TGCGCCAGCAGTAAGTTTTCCGATCAGCCCCAGCATTTT. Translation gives CASSKFSDQPQHF.

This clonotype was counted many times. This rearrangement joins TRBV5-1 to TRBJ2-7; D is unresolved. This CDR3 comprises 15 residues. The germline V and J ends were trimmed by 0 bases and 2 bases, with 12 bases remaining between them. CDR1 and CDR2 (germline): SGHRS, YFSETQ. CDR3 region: CASSLDGATAYEQYF. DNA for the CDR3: TGCGCCAGCAGCTTGGACGGCGCTACCGCCTACGAGCAGTACTTC.

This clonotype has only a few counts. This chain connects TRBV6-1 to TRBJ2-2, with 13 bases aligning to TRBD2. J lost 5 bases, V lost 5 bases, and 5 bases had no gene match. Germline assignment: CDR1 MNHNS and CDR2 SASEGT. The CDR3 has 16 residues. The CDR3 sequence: CASSRQGLAGTGELFF. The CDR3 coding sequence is TGTGCCAGCAGTAGGCAGGGACTAGCGGGAACCGGGGAGCTGTTTTTT.

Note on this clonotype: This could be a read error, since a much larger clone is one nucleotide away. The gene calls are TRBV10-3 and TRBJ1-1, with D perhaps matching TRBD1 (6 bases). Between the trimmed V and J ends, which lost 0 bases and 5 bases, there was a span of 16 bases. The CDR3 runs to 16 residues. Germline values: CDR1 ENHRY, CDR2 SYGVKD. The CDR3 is CAISESRGGRKTEAFF. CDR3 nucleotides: TGTGCCATCAGTGAGTCGAGGGGGGGCAGGAAGACTGAAGCTTTCTTT.

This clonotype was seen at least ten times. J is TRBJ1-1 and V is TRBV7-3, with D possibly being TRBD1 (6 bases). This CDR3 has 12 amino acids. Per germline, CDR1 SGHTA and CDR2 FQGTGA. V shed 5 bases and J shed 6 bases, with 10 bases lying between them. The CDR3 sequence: CASSTGGAEAFF. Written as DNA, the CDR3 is TGTGCCAGCAGCACGGGGGGCGCTGAAGCTTTCTTT.

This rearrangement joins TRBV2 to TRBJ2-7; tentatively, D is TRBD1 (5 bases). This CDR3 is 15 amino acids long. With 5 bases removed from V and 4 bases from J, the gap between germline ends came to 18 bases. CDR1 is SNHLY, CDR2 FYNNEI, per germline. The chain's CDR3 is CASSWAGFIIYEQYF. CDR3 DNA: TGTGCCAGCAGTTGGGCAGGGTTCATAATATACGAGCAGTACTTC.

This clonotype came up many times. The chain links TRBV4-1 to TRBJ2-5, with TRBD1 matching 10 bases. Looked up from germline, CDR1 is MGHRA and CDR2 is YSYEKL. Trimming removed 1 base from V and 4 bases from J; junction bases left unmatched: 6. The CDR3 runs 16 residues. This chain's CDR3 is CASSQGRQGAVETQYF. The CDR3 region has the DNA TGCGCCAGCAGCCAAGGAAGACAGGGGGCTGTAGAGACCCAGTACTTC.

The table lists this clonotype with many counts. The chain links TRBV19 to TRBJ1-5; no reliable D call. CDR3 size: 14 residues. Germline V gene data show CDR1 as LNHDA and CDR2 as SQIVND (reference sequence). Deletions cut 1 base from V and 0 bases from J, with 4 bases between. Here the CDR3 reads CASSIAYSNQPQHF. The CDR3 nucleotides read TGTGCCAGTAGTATAGCCTATAGCAATCAGCCCCAGCATTTT.

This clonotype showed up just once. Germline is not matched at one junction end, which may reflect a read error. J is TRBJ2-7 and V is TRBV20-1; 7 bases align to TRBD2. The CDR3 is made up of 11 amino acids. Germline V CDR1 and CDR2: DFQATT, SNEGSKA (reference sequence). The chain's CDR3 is CSARDRGEQCF. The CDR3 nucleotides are TGCAGTGCTAGAGATCGGGGGGAGCAGTGCTTC.

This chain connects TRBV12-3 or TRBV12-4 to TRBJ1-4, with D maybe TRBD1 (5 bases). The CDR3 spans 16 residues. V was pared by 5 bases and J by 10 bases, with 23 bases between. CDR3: CASSRRLGQALGKLFF. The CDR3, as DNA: TGTGCCAGCAGTCGTCGCCTGGGGCAGGCGCTTGGAAAACTGTTTTTT.

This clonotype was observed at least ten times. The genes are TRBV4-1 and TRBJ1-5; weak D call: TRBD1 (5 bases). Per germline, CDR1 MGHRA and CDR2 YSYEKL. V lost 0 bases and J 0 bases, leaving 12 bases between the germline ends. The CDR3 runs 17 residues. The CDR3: CASSQEGRVNSNQPQHF. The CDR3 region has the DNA TGCGCCAGCAGCCAAGAGGGCAGGGTCAATAGCAATCAGCCCCAGCATTTT.

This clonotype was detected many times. The CDR3 nucleotides are TGTGCCAGCAGTTTTATGAAACAGGGAGTCTACGAGCAGTACTTC. It is translated as CASSFMKQGVYEQYF. The rearrangement links TRBV6-5 to TRBJ2-7; D might be TRBD1 (6 bases). This CDR3 contains 15 residues. CDR1 is MNHEY, CDR2 SVGAGI, per germline. V was shortened by 4 bases and J by 3 bases, with 16 bases between the two germline ends.

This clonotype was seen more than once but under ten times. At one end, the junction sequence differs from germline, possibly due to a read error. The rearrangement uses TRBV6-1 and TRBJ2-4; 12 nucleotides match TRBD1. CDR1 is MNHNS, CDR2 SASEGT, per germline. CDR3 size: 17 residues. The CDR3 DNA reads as TGTGCCAGCAGTGCCGGGACAGGGGGCCTAGCCAAAAACATTAAGTACTTC. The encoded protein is CASSAGTGGLAKNIKYF.

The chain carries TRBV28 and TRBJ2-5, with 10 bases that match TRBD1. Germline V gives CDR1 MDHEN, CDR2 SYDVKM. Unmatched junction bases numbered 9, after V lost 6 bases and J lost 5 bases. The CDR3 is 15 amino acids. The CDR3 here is CASRKTGTGVETQYF. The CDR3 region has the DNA TGTGCCAGCAGAAAAACCGGGACAGGGGTGGAGACCCAGTACTTC.

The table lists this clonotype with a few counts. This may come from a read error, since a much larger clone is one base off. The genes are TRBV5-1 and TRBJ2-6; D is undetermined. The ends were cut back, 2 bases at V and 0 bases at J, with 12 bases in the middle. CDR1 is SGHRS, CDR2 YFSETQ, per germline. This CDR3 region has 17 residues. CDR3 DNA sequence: TGCGCCAGCAGCTTCCCAGCAATTCACTCTGGGGCCAACGTCCTGACTTTC. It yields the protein CASSFPAIHSGANVLTF.

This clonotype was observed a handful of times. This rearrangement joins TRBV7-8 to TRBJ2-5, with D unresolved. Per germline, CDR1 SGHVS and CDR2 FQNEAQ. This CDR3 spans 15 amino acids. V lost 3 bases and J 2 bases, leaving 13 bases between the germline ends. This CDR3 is CASSLENFEQETQYF. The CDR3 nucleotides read TGTGCCAGCAGCTTGGAAAATTTTGAGCAAGAGACCCAGTACTTC.

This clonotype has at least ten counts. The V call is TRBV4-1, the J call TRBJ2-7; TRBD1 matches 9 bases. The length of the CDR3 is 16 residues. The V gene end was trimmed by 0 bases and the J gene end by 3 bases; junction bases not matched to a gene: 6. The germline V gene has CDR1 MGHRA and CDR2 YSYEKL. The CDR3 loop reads CASSQDEGQGLYEQYF. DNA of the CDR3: TGCGCCAGCAGCCAAGATGAGGGACAGGGCCTCTACGAGCAGTACTTC.

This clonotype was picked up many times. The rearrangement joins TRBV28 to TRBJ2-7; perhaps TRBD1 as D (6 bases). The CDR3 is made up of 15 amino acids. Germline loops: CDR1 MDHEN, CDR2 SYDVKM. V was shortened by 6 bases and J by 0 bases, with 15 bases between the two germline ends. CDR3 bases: TGTGCCAGCAGATCCCCCCGGGACATCTCCTACGAGCAGTACTTC. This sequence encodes CASRSPRDISYEQYF.

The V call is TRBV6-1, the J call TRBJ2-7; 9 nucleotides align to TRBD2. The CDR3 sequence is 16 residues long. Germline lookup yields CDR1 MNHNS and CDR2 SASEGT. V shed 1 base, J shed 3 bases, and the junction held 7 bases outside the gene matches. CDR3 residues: CASSEGPGTSSYEQYF. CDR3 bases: TGTGCCAGCAGTGAAGGTCCCGGGACTAGCAGCTACGAGCAGTACTTC.

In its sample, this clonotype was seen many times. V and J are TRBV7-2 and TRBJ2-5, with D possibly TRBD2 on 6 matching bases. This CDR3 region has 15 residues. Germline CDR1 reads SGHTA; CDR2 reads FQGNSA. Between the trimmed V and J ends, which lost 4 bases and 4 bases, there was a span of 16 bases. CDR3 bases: TGTGCCAGCAGCTCCACCGGGACTCTCGTAGAGACCCAGTACTTC. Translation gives CASSSTGTLVETQYF.

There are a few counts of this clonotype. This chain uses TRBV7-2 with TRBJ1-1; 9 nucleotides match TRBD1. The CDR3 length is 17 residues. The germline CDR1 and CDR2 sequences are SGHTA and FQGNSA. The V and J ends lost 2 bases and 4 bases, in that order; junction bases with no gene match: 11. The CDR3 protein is CASSLRLRDRASTEAFF. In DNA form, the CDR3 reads TGTGCCAGCAGCTTACGCTTAAGGGACAGGGCGAGCACTGAAGCTTTCTTT. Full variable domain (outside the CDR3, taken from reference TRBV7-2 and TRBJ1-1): GAGVSQSPSNKVTEKGKDVELRCDPISGHTALYWYRQSLGQGLEFLIYFQGNSAPDKSGLPSDRFSAERTGGSVSTLTIQRTQQEDSAVYLCASSLRLRDRASTEAFFGQGTRLTVV.